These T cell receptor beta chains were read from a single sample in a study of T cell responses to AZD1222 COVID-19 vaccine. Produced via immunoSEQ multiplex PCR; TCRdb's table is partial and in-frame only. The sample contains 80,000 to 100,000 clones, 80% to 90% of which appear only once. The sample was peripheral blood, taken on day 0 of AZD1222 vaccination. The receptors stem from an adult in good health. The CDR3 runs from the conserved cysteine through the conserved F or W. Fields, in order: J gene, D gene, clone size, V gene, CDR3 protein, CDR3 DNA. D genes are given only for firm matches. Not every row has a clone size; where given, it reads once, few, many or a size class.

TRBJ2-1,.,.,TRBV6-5,CASSYFQGGEQFF,TGTGCCAGCAGTTACTTCCAGGGGGGTGAGCAGTTCTTC
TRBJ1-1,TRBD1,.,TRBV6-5,CASTPASTGSTEAFF,TGTGCCAGCACCCCAGCCTCGACAGGGAGCACTGAAGCTTTCTTT
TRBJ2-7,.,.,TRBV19,CASSAGDEQYF,TGTGCCTCCTCCGCCGGCGACGAGCAGTACTTC
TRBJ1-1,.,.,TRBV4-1,CASSHDLEAFF,TGCGCCAGCAGCCATGACCTCGAAGCTTTCTTT
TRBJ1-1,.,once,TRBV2,CASRTENLMNTEAFF,TGTGCCAGCCGGACCGAGAACCTTATGAACACTGAAGCTTTCTTT
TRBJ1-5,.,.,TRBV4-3,CASSQNPNGDQPQHF,TGCGCCAGCAGCCAGAACCCTAACGGGGATCAGCCCCAGCATTTT
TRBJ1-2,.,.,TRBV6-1,CASSEAHSLYGYTF,TGTGCCAGCAGTGAAGCTCACAGCCTCTATGGCTACACCTTC
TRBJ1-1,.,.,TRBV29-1,CSVGVAEAFF,TGCAGCGTTGGGGTCGCTGAAGCTTTCTTT
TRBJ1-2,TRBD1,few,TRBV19,CASSIVDRGLDGYTF,TGTGCCAGTAGTATAGTGGACAGGGGGCTCGATGGCTACACCTTC
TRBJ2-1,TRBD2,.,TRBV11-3,CASSSQTAGGNEQFF,TGTGCCAGCAGCTCGCAGACAGCGGGGGGGAATGAGCAGTTCTTC
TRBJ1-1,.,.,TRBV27,CASSLMNGGRTEAFF,TGTGCCAGCAGTTTAATGAACGGGGGGCGGACTGAAGCTTTCTTT
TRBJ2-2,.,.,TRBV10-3,CAIRGGGELFF,TGTGCCATCAGAGGGGGCGGGGAGCTGTTTTTT
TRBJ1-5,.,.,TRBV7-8,CASSLEAVQGKFQPQHF,TGTGCCAGCAGCTTAGAAGCGGTCCAGGGTAAATTTCAGCCCCAGCATTTT
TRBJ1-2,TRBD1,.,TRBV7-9,CASSPRDRPYGYTF,TGTGCCAGCAGCCCTCGGGACAGACCCTATGGCTACACCTTC
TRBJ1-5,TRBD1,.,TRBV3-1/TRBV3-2,CASSTGTGNQPQHF,TGTGCCAGCAGCACTGGGACAGGCAATCAGCCCCAGCATTTT
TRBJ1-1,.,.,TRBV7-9,CASSLGQGIAEAFF,TGTGCCAGCAGCTTAGGGCAGGGAATTGCTGAAGCTTTCTTT
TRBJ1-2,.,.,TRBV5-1,CASSRGGTNYGYTF,TGCGCCAGCAGCCGTGGCGGGACTAACTATGGCTACACCTTC
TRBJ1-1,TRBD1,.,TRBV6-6,CATWDRDMSTEAFF,TGTGCCACCTGGGACAGGGATATGAGCACTGAAGCTTTCTTT
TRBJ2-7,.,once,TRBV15,CATSRGGGEGYEQYF,TGTGCCACCAGCAGGGGGGGCGGGGAAGGCTACGAGCAGTACTTC